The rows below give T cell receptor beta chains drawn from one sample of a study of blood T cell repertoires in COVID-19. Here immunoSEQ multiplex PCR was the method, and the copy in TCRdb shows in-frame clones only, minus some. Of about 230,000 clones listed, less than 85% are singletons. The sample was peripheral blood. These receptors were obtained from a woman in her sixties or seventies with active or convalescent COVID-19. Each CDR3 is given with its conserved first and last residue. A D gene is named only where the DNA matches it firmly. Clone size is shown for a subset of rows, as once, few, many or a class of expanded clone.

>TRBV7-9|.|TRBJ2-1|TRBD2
CASTARTSGGYNEQFF
TGTGCCAGCACGGCGAGGACTAGCGGGGGGTACAATGAGCAGTTCTTC
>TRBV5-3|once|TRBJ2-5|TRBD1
CARSFPGQPQETQYF
TGTGCCAGAAGCTTCCCGGGACAGCCCCAAGAGACCCAGTACTTC
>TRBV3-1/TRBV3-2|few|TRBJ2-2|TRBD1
CASSPYWTGGTGELFF
TGTGCCAGCAGCCCATACTGGACAGGGGGCACCGGGGAGCTGTTTTTT
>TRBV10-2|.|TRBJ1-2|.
CASSEGQGLASGYTF
TGCGCCAGCAGTGAAGGGCAGGGACTCGCCAGTGGCTACACCTTC
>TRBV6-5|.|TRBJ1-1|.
CASSSRRSNTEAFF
TGTGCCAGCAGTTCGCGTCGGAGTAACACTGAAGCTTTCTTT
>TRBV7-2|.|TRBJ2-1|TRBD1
CASSPFLPGQGGSEQFF
TGTGCCAGCAGCCCGTTCCTCCCGGGACAGGGAGGGAGTGAGCAGTTCTTC
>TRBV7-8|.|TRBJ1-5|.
CASSLDWGVGSNQPQHF
TGTGCCAGCAGCTTAGATTGGGGGGTGGGTAGCAATCAGCCCCAGCATTTT
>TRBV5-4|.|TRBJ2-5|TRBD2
CASSGGLAGKTQYF
TGTGCCAGCAGCGGAGGACTAGCGGGAAAGACCCAGTACTTC
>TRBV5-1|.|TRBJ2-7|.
CASSFDNSYEQYF
TGCGCCAGCAGCTTCGACAACTCCTACGAGCAGTACTTC
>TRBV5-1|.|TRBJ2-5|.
CASSLLGAQETQYF
TGCGCCAGCAGCCTCCTCGGTGCCCAAGAGACCCAGTACTTC
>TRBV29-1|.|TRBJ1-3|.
CSVTQGLSGNTIYF
TGCAGCGTTACCCAGGGGCTCTCCGGAAACACCATATATTTT
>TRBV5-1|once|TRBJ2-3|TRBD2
CASSQLWGGDTQYF
TGCGCCAGCAGCCAGCTCTGGGGGGGAGATACGCAGTATTTT
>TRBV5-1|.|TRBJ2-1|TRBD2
CASSLAPSGGGSYNEQFF
TGCGCCAGCAGCTTGGCCCCTAGCGGGGGTGGCTCCTACAATGAGCAGTTCTTC
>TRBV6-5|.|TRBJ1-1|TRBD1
CASTPTGVNTEAFF
TGTGCCAGTACTCCCACAGGGGTGAACACTGAAGCTTTCTTT
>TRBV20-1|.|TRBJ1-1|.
CSARGDTWAFF
TGCAGTGCTAGAGGGGACACCTGGGCTTTCTTT
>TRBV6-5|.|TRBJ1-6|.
CASSGSNSPLHF
TGTGCCAGTTCGGGATCCAATTCACCCCTCCACTTT
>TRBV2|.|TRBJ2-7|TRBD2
CASLPSGSRNYEQYF
TGTGCCAGCCTACCTAGCGGGAGCAGGAACTACGAGCAGTACTTC
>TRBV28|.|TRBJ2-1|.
CASSPGGDSYNEQFF
TGTGCCAGCAGTCCCGGGGGAGACTCCTACAATGAGCAGTTCTTC
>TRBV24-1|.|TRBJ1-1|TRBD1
CATSDLRTRSTGELNTEAFF
TGTGCCACCAGTGACCTTCGGACTCGTTCAACAGGGGAGTTGAATACTGAAGCTTTCTTT
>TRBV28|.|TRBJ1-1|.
CATSRNTEAFF
TGTGCCACATCGAGGAACACTGAAGCTTTCTTT
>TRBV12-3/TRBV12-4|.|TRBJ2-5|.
CASRREIMETQYF
TGTGCCAGCAGGCGAGAAATCATGGAGACCCAGTACTTC
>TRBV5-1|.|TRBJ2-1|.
CASSLLQYNEQFF
TGCGCCAGCAGCTTGCTACAGTACAATGAGCAGTTCTTC
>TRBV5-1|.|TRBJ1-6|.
CASSLASRNSPLHF
TGCGCCAGCAGCTTGGCCTCGAGAAATTCACCCCTCCACTTT
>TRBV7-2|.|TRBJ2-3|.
CASSLGVRLDTDTQYF
TGTGCCAGCAGCTTAGGAGTGCGGCTGGACACAGATACGCAGTATTTT
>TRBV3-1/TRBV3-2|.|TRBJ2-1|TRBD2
CASSKPPGLAGGPSYNEQFF
TGTGCCAGCAGCAAACCTCCGGGACTAGCGGGAGGGCCCTCCTACAATGAGCAGTTCTTC
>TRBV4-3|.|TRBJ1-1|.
CASSQDAAGQPEAFF
TGCGCCAGCAGCCAAGATGCCGCCGGACAGCCAGAAGCTTTCTTT
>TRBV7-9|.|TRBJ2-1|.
CASGQNEQFF
TGTGCCAGCGGCCAAAATGAGCAGTTCTTC
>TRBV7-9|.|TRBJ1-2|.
CASSAGPYGYTF
TGTGCCAGCAGCGCAGGGCCCTATGGCTACACCTTC
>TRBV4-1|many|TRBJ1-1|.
CASSLGEGANTEAFF
TGCGCCAGCAGCCTAGGTGAAGGGGCGAACACTGAAGCTTTCTTT
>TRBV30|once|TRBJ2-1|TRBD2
CAWSGGNYNEQFF
TGTGCCTGGTCGGGAGGGAACTACAATGAGCAGTTCTTC
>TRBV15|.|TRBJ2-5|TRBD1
CATSRGQGQETQYF
TGTGCCACCAGCAGAGGACAGGGACAAGAGACCCAGTACTTC
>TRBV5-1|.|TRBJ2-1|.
CASSLVVSGGHNEQFF
TGCGCCAGCAGCCTCGTCGTGAGCGGAGGGCACAATGAGCAGTTCTTC
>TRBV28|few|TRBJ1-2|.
CASRQGGGAYGYTF
TGTGCCAGCAGACAAGGGGGGGGCGCGTATGGCTACACCTTC
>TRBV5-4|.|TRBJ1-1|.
CASSLGGTGQHYEAFF
TGTGCCAGCAGCTTGGGGGGAACTGGACAGCACTATGAAGCTTTCTTT
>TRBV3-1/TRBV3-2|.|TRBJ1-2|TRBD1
CASSPSGGDRGYTF
TGTGCCAGCAGCCCTTCAGGGGGCGACCGGGGCTACACCTTC
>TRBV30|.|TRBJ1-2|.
CAWGKGSSSTNYGYTF
TGTGCCTGGGGGAAGGGGTCCAGCTCAACTAACTATGGCTACACCTTC
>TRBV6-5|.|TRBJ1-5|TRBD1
CASSYSVAGGGQPQHF
TGTGCCAGCAGTTACTCGGTGGCAGGGGGCGGTCAGCCCCAGCATTTT
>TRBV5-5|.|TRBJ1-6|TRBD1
CASSSEGAGLYSPLHF
TGTGCCAGCAGCTCTGAGGGGGCCGGGTTATATTCACCCCTCCACTTT
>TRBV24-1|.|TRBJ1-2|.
CATSDYQGGYTF
TGTGCCACCAGTGATTATCAGGGCGGCTACACCTTC
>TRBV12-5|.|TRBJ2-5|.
CASGLVGWRYQETQYF
TGTGCTAGTGGTTTGGTAGGATGGAGGTACCAAGAGACCCAGTACTTC
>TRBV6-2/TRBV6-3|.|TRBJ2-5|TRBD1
CASSGTGVATQYF
TGTGCCAGCAGTGGAACAGGGGTGGCGACCCAGTACTTC
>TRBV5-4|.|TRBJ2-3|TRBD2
CASSWRLAGVADTQYF
TGTGCCAGCAGCTGGCGACTAGCGGGAGTGGCAGATACGCAGTATTTT
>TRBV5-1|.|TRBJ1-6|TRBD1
CASSPGQGDSPLHF
TGCGCCAGCAGCCCCGGACAGGGTGATTCACCCCTCCACTTT
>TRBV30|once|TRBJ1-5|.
CAWSVRSNQPQHF
TGTGCCTGGAGTGTACGGAGCAATCAGCCCCAGCATTTT
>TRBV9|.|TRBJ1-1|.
CASSVGQGPWAEAFF
TGTGCCAGCAGCGTAGGGCAGGGGCCCTGGGCTGAAGCTTTCTTT
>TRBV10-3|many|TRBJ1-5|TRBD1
CAISEGLGQGYQPQHF
TGTGCCATCAGTGAAGGTCTGGGACAGGGCTATCAGCCCCAGCATTTT
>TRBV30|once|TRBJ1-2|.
CAWVGSMTCTF
TGTGCCTGGGTTGGGAGCATGACGTGCACCTTC
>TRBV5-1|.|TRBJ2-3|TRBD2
CASSLGTSGNGADTQYF
TGCGCCAGCAGCCTGGGGACTAGCGGAAATGGAGCAGATACGCAGTATTTT
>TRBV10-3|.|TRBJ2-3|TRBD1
CANRDSATDTQYF
TGTGCCAACCGGGACAGCGCTACAGATACGCAGTATTTT
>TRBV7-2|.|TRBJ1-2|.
CASSFGQLYGYTF
TGTGCCAGCAGCTTCGGACAGCTCTATGGCTACACCTTC
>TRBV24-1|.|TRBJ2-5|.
CATSSAGDEETQYF
TGTGCCACCAGTTCCGCAGGGGACGAGGAGACCCAGTACTTC
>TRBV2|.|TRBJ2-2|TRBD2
CASSEGLAGNTGELFF
TGTGCCAGCAGTGAGGGGCTAGCGGGTAACACCGGGGAGCTGTTTTTT
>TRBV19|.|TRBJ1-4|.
CASSFGQNEKLFF
TGTGCCAGTAGTTTTGGACAAAATGAAAAACTGTTTTTT